This is a list of T cell receptor beta chains from one sample in a study of T cell responses to AZD1222 COVID-19 vaccine. The table came from immunoSEQ multiplex PCR; TCRdb's copy has only in-frame clones and leaves some out. The sample lists tens of thousands of clones; more than 80% were seen once. Sequenced material: peripheral blood, taken on day 0 of AZD1222 vaccination. These receptors were collected from an adult in good health. CDR3s include the opening cysteine and the closing phenylalanine or tryptophan.

v_call cdr3_aa
TRBV14 CASSLFSGNTIYF
TRBV9 CASSVATEGRVGEAFF
TRBV5-6 CASSLGRGVGSHEKLFF
TRBV3-1/TRBV3-2 CASSRVNQPQHF
TRBV11-2 CASSLVGGLNPVLTF
TRBV4-1 CASRIAAGEIYEQYF
TRBV9 CASSVLGAVTEAFF
TRBV6-5 CASSYLSRGQRETQYF
TRBV4-1 CASSHHRGDTEAFF
TRBV19 CASSFGGSSYEQYF